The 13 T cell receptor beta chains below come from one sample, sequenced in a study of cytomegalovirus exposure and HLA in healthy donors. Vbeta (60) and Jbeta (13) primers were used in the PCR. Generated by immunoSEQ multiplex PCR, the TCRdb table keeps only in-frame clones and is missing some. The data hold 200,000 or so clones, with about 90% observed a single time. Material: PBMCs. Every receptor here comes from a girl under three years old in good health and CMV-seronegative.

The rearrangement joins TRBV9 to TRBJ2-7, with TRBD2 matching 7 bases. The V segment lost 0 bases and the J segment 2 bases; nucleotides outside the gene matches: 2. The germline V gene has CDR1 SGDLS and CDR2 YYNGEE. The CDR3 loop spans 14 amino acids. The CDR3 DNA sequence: TGTGCCAGCAGCGTAGACGCGGGAGCCTACGAGCAGTACTTC. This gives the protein CASSVDAGAYEQYF. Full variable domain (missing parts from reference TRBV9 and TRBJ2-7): DSGVTQTPKHLITATGQRVTLRCSPRSGDLSVYWYQQSLDQGLQFLIQYYNGEERAKGNILERFSAQQFPDLHSELNLSSLELGDSALYFCASSVDAGAYEQYFGPGTRLTVT.

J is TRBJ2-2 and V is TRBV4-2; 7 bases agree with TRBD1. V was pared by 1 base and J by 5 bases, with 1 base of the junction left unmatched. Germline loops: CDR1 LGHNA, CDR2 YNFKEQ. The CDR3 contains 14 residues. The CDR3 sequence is CASSQGGQTGELFF. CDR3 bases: TGTGCCAGCAGCCAAGGGGGACAGACCGGGGAGCTGTTTTTT.

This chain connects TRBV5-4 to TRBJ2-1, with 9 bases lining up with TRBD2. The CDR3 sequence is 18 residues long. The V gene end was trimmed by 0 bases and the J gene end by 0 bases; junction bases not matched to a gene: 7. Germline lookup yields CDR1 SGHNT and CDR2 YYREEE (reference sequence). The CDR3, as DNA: TGTGCCAGCAGCTTGGAAGCGGGGGGCCCCACCTCCTACAATGAGCAGTTCTTC. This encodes CASSLEAGGPTSYNEQFF. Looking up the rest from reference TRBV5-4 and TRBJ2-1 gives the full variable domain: ETGVTQSPTHLIKTRGQQVTLRCSSQSGHNTVSWYQQALGQGPQFIFQYYREEENGRGNFPPRFSGLQFPNYSSELNVNALELDDSALYLCASSLEAGGPTSYNEQFFGPGTRLTVL.

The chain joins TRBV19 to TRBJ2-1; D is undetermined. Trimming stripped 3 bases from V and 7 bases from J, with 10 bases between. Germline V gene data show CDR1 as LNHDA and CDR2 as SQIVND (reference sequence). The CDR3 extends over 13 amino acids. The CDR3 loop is CASSMATWNEQFF. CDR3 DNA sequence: TGTGCCAGTAGTATGGCGACTTGGAATGAGCAGTTCTTC.

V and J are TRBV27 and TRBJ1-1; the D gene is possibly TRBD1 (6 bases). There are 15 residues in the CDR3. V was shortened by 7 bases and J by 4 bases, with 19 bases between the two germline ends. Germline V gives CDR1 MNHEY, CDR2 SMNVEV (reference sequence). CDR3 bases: TGTGCCAGCACCCCACGGGGGGGGCGCGGCACTGAAGCTTTCTTT. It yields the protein CASTPRGGRGTEAFF.

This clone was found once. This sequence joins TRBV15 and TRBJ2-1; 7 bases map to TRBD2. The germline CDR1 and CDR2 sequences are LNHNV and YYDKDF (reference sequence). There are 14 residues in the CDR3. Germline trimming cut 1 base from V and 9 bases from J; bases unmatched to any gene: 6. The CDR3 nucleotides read TGTGCCACCAGCAGAGTTCTACCGGGGGGTGAGCAGTTCTTC. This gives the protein CATSRVLPGGEQFF.

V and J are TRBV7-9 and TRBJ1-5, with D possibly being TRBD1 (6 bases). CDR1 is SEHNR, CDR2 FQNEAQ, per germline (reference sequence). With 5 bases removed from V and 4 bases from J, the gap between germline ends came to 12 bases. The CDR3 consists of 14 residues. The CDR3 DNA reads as TGTGCCAGCAGCCCCGGGACATCTAATCAGCCCCAGCATTTT. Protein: CASSPGTSNQPQHF.

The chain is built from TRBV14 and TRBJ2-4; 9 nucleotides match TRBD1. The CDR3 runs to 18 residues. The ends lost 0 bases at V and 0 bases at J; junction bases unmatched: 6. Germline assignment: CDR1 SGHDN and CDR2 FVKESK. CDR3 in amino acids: CASSQDFGTGLAKNIQYF. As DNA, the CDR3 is TGTGCCAGCAGCCAAGATTTCGGGACAGGGTTAGCCAAAAACATTCAGTACTTC.

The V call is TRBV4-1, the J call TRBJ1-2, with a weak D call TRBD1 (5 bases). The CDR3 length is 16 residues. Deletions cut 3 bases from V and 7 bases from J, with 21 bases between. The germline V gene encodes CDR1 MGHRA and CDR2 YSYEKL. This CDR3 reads CASSHREGQFEGGYTF. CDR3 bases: TGCGCCAGCAGCCACAGGGAGGGCCAGTTTGAGGGTGGCTACACCTTC.

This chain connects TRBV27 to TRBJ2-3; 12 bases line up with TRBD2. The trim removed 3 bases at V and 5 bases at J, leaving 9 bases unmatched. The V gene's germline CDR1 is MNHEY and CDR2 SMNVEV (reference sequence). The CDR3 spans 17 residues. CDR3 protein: CASSLGWLAGGLDTQYF. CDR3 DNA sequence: TGTGCCAGCAGTTTGGGTTGGCTAGCGGGAGGGCTAGATACGCAGTATTTT.

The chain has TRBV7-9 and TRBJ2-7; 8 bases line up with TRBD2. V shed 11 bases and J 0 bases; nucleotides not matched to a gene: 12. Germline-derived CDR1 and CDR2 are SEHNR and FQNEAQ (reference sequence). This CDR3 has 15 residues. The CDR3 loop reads CARGGDSISSYEQYF. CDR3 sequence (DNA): TGTGCCCGGGGGGGGGACTCAATAAGCTCCTACGAGCAGTACTTC.

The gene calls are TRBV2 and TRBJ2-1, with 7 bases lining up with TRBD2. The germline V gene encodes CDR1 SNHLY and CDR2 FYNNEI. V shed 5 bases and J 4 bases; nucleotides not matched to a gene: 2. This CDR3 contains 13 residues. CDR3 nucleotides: TGTGCCAGCAGTAGCGGGGAATACAATGAGCAGTTCTTC. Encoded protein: CASSSGEYNEQFF.

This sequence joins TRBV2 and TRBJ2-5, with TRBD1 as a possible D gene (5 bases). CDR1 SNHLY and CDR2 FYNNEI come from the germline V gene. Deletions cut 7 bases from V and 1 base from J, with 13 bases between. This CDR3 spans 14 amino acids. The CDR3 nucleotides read TGTGCCAGCATTAAGCAGGGAAGCCAAGAGACCCAGTACTTC. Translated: CASIKQGSQETQYF.